Reported below is one T cell receptor delta chain. Its matching antigen is unknown. The template was reverse-transcribed extracted RNA. Pooled V-gene forward primers with one constant-region reverse primer generated the CDR3 amplicons by multiplex PCR. TCRdb repeated clone calling on the multiplex PCR reads with CATT. The profile shows more than 50,000 delta-chain clones, about 16% of them singletons. The data were taken from a study of Vδ1+ human thymocytes. The J segment lost 0 bases and the V segment lost 5 bases, leaving 14 bases of the junction unmatched. From germline, CDR1 is TSWWSYY and CDR2 QGS. The CDR3 is 19 residues long. Overall study findings and caveats: Many TRG clonotypes were shared between donors; TRD repertoires were essentially private. Thymic delta-chain repertoires held roughly 20% Vdelta2 sequences and few Vdelta3, despite high sort purity. Thymic TRG and TRD repertoires appeared highly polyclonal.

The sorted cells were CD3+ Vdelta1+ Vdelta2- thymocytes from alphabeta-depleted thymus. The genes are TRDV1 and TRDJ1; 11 positions agree with TRDD3. The sample was Vdelta1+ gamma-delta thymocytes from the thymus. Sample subset: FACS-sorted CD3+ TCRalphabeta- TCRVdelta1+ TCRVdelta2- thymocytes. The origin of this receptor is a girl in the first two years of life who had congenital heart surgery. The CDR3 DNA reads TGTGCTCTTGGGTCTTACTACTGGGGGATAATTACGTACACCGATAAACTCATCTTT. Protein product: CALGSYYWGIITYTDKLIF.